The 14 T cell receptor beta chains below all came from one sample that was sequenced in a study of response to subunit inactivated influenza vaccine. MiXCR, run by TCRdb on the RT-PCR reads, gives a single entry per CDR3 protein. The data contain roughly 170,000 distinct CDR3 sequences, about a tenth of them singletons. The material sequenced was non-naive T cells sorted from PBMCs, taken on the day of vaccination. These receptor sequences come from a man aged 50 to 60 who received an inactivated influenza vaccine.

At least ten counts were recorded for this clonotype. The chain recombines TRBV6-5 with TRBJ2-7, with no clear D. CDR1 and CDR2 (germline): MNHEY, SVGAGI. The CDR3 has 16 amino acids. Trimming stripped 2 bases from V and 4 bases from J, with 18 bases between. CDR3 residues: CASSYVRAVPPYEQYF. For the CDR3, the DNA is TGTGCCAGCAGTTACGTACGTGCGGTACCCCCTTACGAGCAGTACTTC.

This clonotype was observed a few times. The V and J genes are TRBV27 and TRBJ2-1; 9 bases match TRBD2. There are 15 residues in the CDR3. The trim removed 1 base at V and 9 bases at J, leaving 7 bases unmatched. The V gene's germline CDR1 is MNHEY and CDR2 SMNVEV (reference sequence). The CDR3 loop is CASSLLGGGAGEQFF. The CDR3 nucleotides are TGTGCCAGCAGTTTATTAGGCGGGGGGGCCGGTGAGCAGTTCTTC.

The rearrangement uses TRBV5-1 and TRBJ1-1, with D uncertain. CDR1 SGHRS and CDR2 YFSETQ come from the germline V gene. The CDR3 is 13 amino acids. V gave up 5 bases and J gave up 0 bases, with 8 bases separating them. Here the CDR3 DNA reads TGCGCCAGCAGACGAATTTTGAACACTGAAGCTTTCTTT. Translating gives CASRRILNTEAFF.

This clonotype was picked up a small number of times. This sequence joins TRBV7-9 and TRBJ1-3; tentatively, D is TRBD1 (5 bases). Germline V gene sequence: CDR1 SEHNR, CDR2 FQNEAQ (reference sequence). The CDR3 spans 14 residues. Trimming removed 7 bases from V and 1 base from J, with 11 bases in between. The CDR3 is CASNQQVSGNTIYF. Written as DNA, the CDR3 is TGTGCCAGCAACCAACAGGTTTCTGGAAACACCATATATTTT.

This rearrangement joins TRBV10-3 to TRBJ2-2; a possible D gene is TRBD2 (5 bases). The germline V gene encodes CDR1 ENHRY and CDR2 SYGVKD. The CDR3 totals 15 residues. Trimming cost V 8 bases and J 7 bases, with 20 bases left between them. CDR3 sequence reads: CAIAEGSIRGGELFF. CDR3 sequence (DNA): TGTGCCATCGCCGAAGGATCGATTCGGGGCGGGGAGCTGTTTTTT.

Points on this clonotype: A much larger clone differs by one base, so this may be a read error. J is TRBJ2-1 and V is TRBV18; 8 bases line up with TRBD2. V dropped 2 bases and J dropped 7; count of bases not matched to a gene: 13. The CDR3 runs to 17 residues. Per the germline V gene, CDR1 is KGHSH and CDR2 is LQKENI. CDR3 residues: CASSPAAPVLAVNEQFF. Here the CDR3 DNA reads TGTGCCAGCTCACCAGCAGCTCCGGTACTAGCGGTAAATGAGCAGTTCTTC.

This CDR3 is CASSLEGKTQYF. Written as DNA, the CDR3 is TGTGCCAGCAGCTTAGAAGGGAAGACCCAGTACTTC. This rearrangement joins TRBV11-2 to TRBJ2-5; D gene unclear. The CDR3 covers 12 residues. Per germline, CDR1 SGHAT and CDR2 FQNNGV. The V end lost 0 bases, the J end lost 6 bases, and 5 bases lay between the germline ends.

The chain employs TRBV4-2 and TRBJ2-1; TRBD2 agrees at 15 bases. CDR1 is LGHNA, CDR2 YNFKEQ, per germline. This CDR3 contains 15 residues. V shed 8 bases, J shed 6 bases, and the junction held 5 bases outside the gene matches. CDR3 nucleotide sequence: TGTGCCAGCCGGGGGACTAGCGGGAGGACCAATGAGCAGTTCTTC. This translates into CASRGTSGRTNEQFF.

The CDR3 reads CASSYTNGGAEAFF. CDR3 in DNA: TGTGCCAGCAGTTATACTAACGGGGGGGCTGAAGCTTTCTTT. This rearrangement joins TRBV27 to TRBJ1-1; possible D gene TRBD1, 5 bases. The CDR3 has 14 amino acids. Trimming removed 4 bases at V and 6 bases at J, with 15 bases between. From germline, CDR1 is MNHEY and CDR2 SMNVEV (reference sequence).

This clonotype was counted only a few times. The gene calls are TRBV9 and TRBJ2-7; D perhaps matches TRBD2 (5 bases). CDR3 length: 20 residues. Germline V gene data show CDR1 as SGDLS and CDR2 as YYNGEE. Trimming took off 0 bases at V and 7 bases at J, with 32 bases between the two ends. CDR3 in amino acids: CASSVGPLGSLATHSWEQYF. CDR3 DNA sequence: TGTGCCAGCAGCGTAGGTCCTTTGGGATCGTTAGCGACCCATTCCTGGGAGCAGTACTTC.

This clonotype was recorded at least ten times. The chain couples TRBV6-5 to TRBJ2-2; perhaps TRBD2 as D (5 bases). The CDR3 consists of 15 residues. Germline-derived CDR1 and CDR2 are MNHEY and SVGAGI. Trimming shortened V by 1 base and J by 4 bases, and 10 bases separated the two germline ends. CDR3 sequence (DNA): TGTGCCAGCAGTTACTGGGGAGTGGGCACCGGGGAGCTGTTTTTT. Amino acid sequence: CASSYWGVGTGELFF.

This clonotype has just one count. The chain is built from TRBV5-5 and TRBJ2-2; TRBD1 might be the D (5 bases). CDR1 is SGHKS, CDR2 YYEKEE, per germline (reference sequence). The CDR3 is 16 residues long. Between the trimmed V and J ends, which lost 3 bases and 2 bases, there was a span of 14 bases. CDR3 sequence (DNA): TGTGCCAGCAGCTCTAGGGGCGGCCGCAACACCGGGGAGCTGTTTTTT. Translated, it gives CASSSRGGRNTGELFF.

Many counts were recorded for this clonotype. The V and J genes are TRBV4-3 and TRBJ1-3; D unclear. Germline values: CDR1 LGHNA, CDR2 YSLEER. The CDR3 has 15 amino acids. Trimming shortened V by 0 bases and J by 2 bases, and 8 bases separated the two germline ends. CDR3 bases: TGCGCCAGCAGCCAAGATGTAGTCCCTGGAAACACCATATATTTT. Translated: CASSQDVVPGNTIYF.

This clonotype was detected a few times. The gene calls are TRBV7-2 and TRBJ2-5, with 14 positions matching TRBD2. Germline lookup yields CDR1 SGHTA and CDR2 FQGNSA. J lost 5 bases, V lost 5 bases, and 4 bases had no gene match. The CDR3 extends over 15 amino acids. CDR3 loop: CASSPRTSGRETQYF. The CDR3 DNA reads TGTGCCAGCAGCCCGAGGACTAGCGGGAGGGAGACCCAGTACTTC.